This T cell receptor (beta chain) originates from a study of vaccination effects on CD4 cells after COVID-19. Study conclusions and caveats: Vaccine- and infection-induced clones showed marked clonal contraction late following vaccination. After vaccination of healthy people, only 1 of 255 vaccine-induced clones cross-reacted with common cold coronaviruses. No early post-infection timepoints were available in the study, which also included few convalescent patients.

The CDR3 consists of 11 residues. Trimming removed 3 bases from V and 7 bases from J, with 9 bases in between. Germline values: CDR1 DFQATT, CDR2 SNEGSKA (reference sequence). This table comes from immunoSEQ multiplex PCR, and its TCRdb copy is limited to in-frame clones, with some not included. The profile shows roughly 30,000 clones, 55% to 85% of them singletons. Comments on this clone: The antigen remains unidentified.

Sequencing was preceded by expansion of antigen-specific CD4+ T cells with viral peptide pools in the ViraFEST assay. On day 10 of culture, CD4+ T cells were separated out. The healthy vaccine recipients, who had no prior SARS-CoV-2 infection, showed negative nucleocapsid antibodies. Every well got a few million PBMC, which were grown with around 10 IU/ml IL-2 and about 9.2 ug/ml peptides. The TCR sequence derives from a human donor who received a COVID-19 vaccine. The V call is TRBV20-1, the J call TRBJ1-1; maybe TRBD1 (6 bases). Material: CD4+ T cells from PBMCs cultured with HCoV-OC43 spike peptides, obtained before COVID-19 vaccination. The subset denotes: HCoV-OC43 spike overlapping peptide pool stimulation. The CDR3 protein is CSARGAGEAFF. CDR3 DNA: TGCAGTGCTAGGGGGGCCGGTGAAGCTTTCTTT.